The 13 T cell receptor beta chains below were found in one sample sequenced in a study of OX40 agonist ivuxolimab in advanced cancers. TCRdb's table, derived via immunoSEQ multiplex PCR, lists solely in-frame clones and lacks some. The sample records about 70,000 clones, about four fifths being singletons. Material: CD4+ or CD8+ T cells sorted from blood, obtained in a trial of the OX40 agonist ivuxolimab. These receptors were collected from an adult with an advanced solid tumor such as melanoma, head and neck, liver or kidney cancer.

V and J are TRBV7-2 and TRBJ2-5; either TRBD1 or TRBD2 may supply D (5 bases each). There are 11 residues in the CDR3. V was trimmed by 11 bases and J by 2 bases, leaving 9 bases between them. Germline V gene data show CDR1 as SGHTA and CDR2 as FQGNSA. CDR3 in amino acids: CAVEGQETQYF. CDR3 nucleotides: TGTGCCGTCGAGGGGCAAGAGACCCAGTACTTC. Filled out from reference TRBV7-2 and TRBJ2-5, the complete variable domain reads GAGVSQSPSNKVTEKGKDVELRCDPISGHTALYWYRQSLGQGLEFLIYFQGNSAPDKSGLPSDRFSAERTGGSVSTLTIQRTQQEDSAVYLCAVEGQETQYFGPGTRLLVL.

This clone was observed a few times. CDR3 sequence reads: CASGNGGAREQYV. Written as DNA, the CDR3 is TGTGCCAGCGGGAATGGGGGGGCGCGGGAGCAGTACGTC. The chain recombines TRBV2 with TRBJ2-7, with D tentatively TRBD2 (7 bases). Trimming removed 8 bases from V and 7 bases from J, with 18 bases in between. The CDR3 has 13 amino acids. Germline assignment: CDR1 SNHLY and CDR2 FYNNEI.

The chain links TRBV7-3 to TRBJ1-5; 10 bases fit TRBD1. The length of the CDR3 is 15 residues. The junction had 5 bases not matched to a gene; V was cut back by 6 bases and J by 3 bases. Germline values: CDR1 SGHTA, CDR2 FQGTGA. The DNA for the CDR3 is TGTGCCAGCAGTGGACAGGGGGGTATCAATCAGCCCCAGCATTTT. It specifies CASSGQGGINQPQHF.

The J gene is TRBJ2-7, the V gene TRBV5-5; D possibly corresponds to TRBD1 (5 bases). Trimming shortened V by 4 bases and J by 2 bases, and 16 bases separated the two germline ends. The germline V gene has CDR1 SGHKS and CDR2 YYEKEE (reference sequence). The CDR3 has 15 residues. CDR3 DNA sequence: TGTGCCAGCAGCCGGAACCTGGACACAACCTACGAGCAGTACTTC. Amino acid sequence: CASSRNLDTTYEQYF.

The V gene is TRBV27, the J gene TRBJ2-1, with 12 bases fitting TRBD2. The junction had 12 bases not matched to a gene; V was cut back by 6 bases and J by 0 bases. The CDR3 loop spans 19 amino acids. The germline V gene encodes CDR1 MNHEY and CDR2 SMNVEV (reference sequence). CDR3 coding DNA: TGTGCCAGCAGATCTAGCGGGAGGGACACCAAAAGCTCCTACAATGAGCAGTTCTTC. It translates to CASRSSGRDTKSSYNEQFF.

The CDR3 region is CASSLGFRGDTQYF. The CDR3 DNA reads as TGCGCCAGCAGCTTGGGCTTCAGGGGTGATACGCAGTATTTT. This rearrangement joins TRBV5-1 to TRBJ2-3, with a possible D match to TRBD1 (6 bases). This CDR3 spans 14 amino acids. Trimming shortened V by 0 bases and J by 6 bases, and 11 bases separated the two germline ends. Looked up from germline, CDR1 is SGHRS and CDR2 is YFSETQ.

The chain is built from TRBV7-2 and TRBJ2-7; 9 bases are shared with TRBD1. The CDR3 has 18 amino acids. V gave up 3 bases and J gave up 3 bases; unmatched junction bases: 15. Germline V gives CDR1 SGHTA, CDR2 FQGNSA. CDR3 protein: CASSFNLTGDRVSYEQYV. CDR3 DNA: TGTGCCAGCAGCTTCAACCTAACTGGGGACAGGGTGAGCTACGAGCAGTACGTC.

The rearrangement joins TRBV6-5 to TRBJ1-1; D is ambiguous. V was pared by 6 bases and J by 4 bases, with 15 bases between. The CDR3 is made up of 14 amino acids. The germline V gene encodes CDR1 MNHEY and CDR2 SVGAGI. Here the CDR3 reads CASSVLQSATEAFF. The CDR3, as DNA: TGTGCCAGCAGCGTGCTACAGTCGGCCACTGAAGCTTTCTTT.

The chain links TRBV30 to TRBJ2-7, with 10 bases lining up with TRBD2. The CDR3 extends over 14 amino acids. V trimming: 1 base; J trimming: 9 bases; junction bases outside the gene matches: 9. In germline, CDR1 is GTSNPN, CDR2 SVGIG (reference sequence). The DNA for the CDR3 is TGTGCCTGGAGTGGACTAGCGGGCCTCCTGGGGCAGTACTTC. Protein product: CAWSGLAGLLGQYF.

This chain's CDR3 is CASSQGMGLADLTDTQYF. The CDR3 coding sequence is TGCGCCAGCAGCCAAGGGATGGGACTAGCGGACCTCACAGATACGCAGTATTTT. The chain has TRBV4-1 and TRBJ2-3; 11 bases agree with TRBD2. This CDR3 is 18 amino acids long. From germline, CDR1 is MGHRA and CDR2 YSYEKL. Trimming at V came to 1 base and at J to 2 bases, leaving 8 bases not matched to a gene.

The V and J genes are TRBV23-1 and TRBJ1-5; D is ambiguous. TRBV23-1 is an open reading frame whose function is uncertain. The CDR3 covers 15 residues. The germline V and J ends were trimmed by 2 bases and 4 bases, with 12 bases remaining between them. CDR3 in amino acids: CASSQSPVNNQPQHF. CDR3 sequence (DNA): TGCGCCAGCAGTCAAAGCCCAGTTAATAATCAGCCCCAGCATTTT.

As concerns this clone: Other DNA sequences of this sample code for an identical CDR3. CDR3 loop: CASSAGTANEQFF. The CDR3 DNA is TGTGCCAGCAGCGCCGGGACAGCTAATGAGCAGTTCTTC. The chain carries TRBV7-3 and TRBJ2-1; 7 bases map to TRBD1. V was clipped by 5 bases and J by 7 bases; unmatched bases: 5. Germline-derived CDR1 and CDR2 are SGHTA and FQGTGA. The CDR3 extends over 13 amino acids.

This chain connects TRBV19 to TRBJ1-1; no clear D gene. This CDR3 is built from 15 residues. Germline V gene data show CDR1 as LNHDA and CDR2 as SQIVND (reference sequence). Trimming left V 7 bases short and J 0 bases short, with 15 bases between. The DNA of the CDR3 is TGTGCCAGTAAGGTGAGACACCTCATGAACACTGAAGCTTTCTTT. Translated, it gives CASKVRHLMNTEAFF. The full variable domain, in which reference TRBV19 and TRBJ1-1 provide the parts outside the CDR3, is DGGITQSPKYLFRKEGQNVTLSCEQNLNHDAMYWYRQDPGQGLRLIYYSQIVNDFQKGDIAEGYSVSREKKESFPLTVTSAQKNPTAFYLCASKVRHLMNTEAFFGQGTRLTVV.